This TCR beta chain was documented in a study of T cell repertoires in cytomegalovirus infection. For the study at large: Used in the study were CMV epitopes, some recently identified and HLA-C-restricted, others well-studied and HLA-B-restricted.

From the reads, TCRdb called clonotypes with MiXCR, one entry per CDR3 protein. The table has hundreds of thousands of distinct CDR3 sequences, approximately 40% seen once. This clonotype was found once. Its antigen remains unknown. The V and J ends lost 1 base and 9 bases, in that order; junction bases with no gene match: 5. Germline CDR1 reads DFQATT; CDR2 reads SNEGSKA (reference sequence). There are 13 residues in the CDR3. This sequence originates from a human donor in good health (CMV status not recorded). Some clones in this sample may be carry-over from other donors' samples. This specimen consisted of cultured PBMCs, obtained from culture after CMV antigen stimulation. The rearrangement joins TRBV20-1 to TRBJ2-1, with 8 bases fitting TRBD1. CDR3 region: CSARGAGGVEQFF. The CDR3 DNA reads TGCAGTGCTAGAGGGGCAGGGGGCGTTGAGCAGTTCTTC.